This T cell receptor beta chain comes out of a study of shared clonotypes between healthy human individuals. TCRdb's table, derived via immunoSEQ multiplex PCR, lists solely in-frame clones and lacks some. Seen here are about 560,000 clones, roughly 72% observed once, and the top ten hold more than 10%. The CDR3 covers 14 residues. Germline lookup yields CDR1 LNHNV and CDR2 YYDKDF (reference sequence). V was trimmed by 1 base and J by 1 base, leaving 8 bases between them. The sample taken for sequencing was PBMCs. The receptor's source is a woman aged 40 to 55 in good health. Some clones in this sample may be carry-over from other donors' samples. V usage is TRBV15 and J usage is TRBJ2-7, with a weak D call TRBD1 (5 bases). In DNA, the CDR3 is TGTGCCACCAGCAGAGTGGGGCGTTCCTACGAGCAGTACTTC. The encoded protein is CATSRVGRSYEQYF.